Following are 27 T cell receptor beta chains from one sample sequenced in a study of cytomegalovirus exposure and HLA in healthy donors. A multiplex PCR was run with 60 Vbeta primers and 13 Jbeta primers. TCRdb's copy holds only in-frame clones and misses some; the assay was immunoSEQ multiplex PCR. The sample consists of about 130,000 clones, around 80% of them appearing once. Material for sequencing was PBMCs. All receptors derive from a woman in her forties or fifties in good health and CMV-seronegative.

The rearrangement links TRBV5-1 to TRBJ1-2; no clear D gene. The germline CDR1 and CDR2 sequences are SGHRS and YFSETQ. Trimming took off 0 bases at V and 2 bases at J, with 8 bases between the two ends. The CDR3 is made up of 14 amino acids. The CDR3 is CASSLANRNYGYTF. CDR3 nucleotide sequence: TGCGCCAGCAGCTTGGCCAACAGAAACTATGGCTACACCTTC. Variable domain in full (rest from reference TRBV5-1 and TRBJ1-2): KAGVTQTPRYLIKTRGQQVTLSCSPISGHRSVSWYQQTPGQGLQFLFEYFSETQRNKGNFPGRFSGRQFSNSRSEMNVSTLELGDSALYLCASSLANRNYGYTFGSGTRLTVV.

The chain has TRBV5-1 and TRBJ1-2, with D maybe TRBD1 (5 bases). The CDR3 contains 14 residues. Germline loops: CDR1 SGHRS, CDR2 YFSETQ. Trimming took 4 bases from V and 3 from J, leaving 13 bases between them. Written as DNA, the CDR3 is TGCGCCAGCAGCGGCGAGGGGAGGGACTATGGCTACACCTTC. It codes for CASSGEGRDYGYTF.

Of note for this clone: Germline is not matched at one junction end, which may reflect a read error. The V gene is TRBV30, the J gene TRBJ1-5; 7 positions agree with TRBD1. The germline CDR1 and CDR2 sequences are GTSNPN and SVGIG (reference sequence). The CDR3 has 14 amino acids. Written as DNA, the CDR3 is TGTGCCTGGAGTTCTCAGGGGGGCAATCAGCCCCAGAATTTT. This gives the protein CAWSSQGGNQPQNF. The entire variable domain, with the rest obtained from reference TRBV30 and TRBJ1-5, is as follows: SQTIHQWPATLVQPVGSPLSLECTVEGTSNPNLYWYRQAAGRGLQLLFYSVGIGQISSEVPQNLSASRPQDRQFILSSKKLLLSDSGFYLCAWSSQGGNQPQNFGDGTRLSIL.

This chain connects TRBV28 to TRBJ1-1; D might be TRBD1 (5 bases). Germline lookup yields CDR1 MDHEN and CDR2 SYDVKM. V lost 3 bases and J 1 base, leaving 6 bases between the germline ends. The CDR3 spans 13 residues. The CDR3 nucleotides read TGTGCCAGCAGTTTGACAGAGAACACTGAAGCTTTCTTT. It yields the protein CASSLTENTEAFF.

V is TRBV19 and J is TRBJ2-1, with 10 bases fitting TRBD1. Germline-derived CDR1 and CDR2 are LNHDA and SQIVND (reference sequence). Trimming removed 5 bases from V and 4 bases from J; junction bases left unmatched: 5. The CDR3 extends over 15 amino acids. Here the CDR3 reads CASSPGQGGYNEQFF. The DNA of the CDR3 is TGTGCCAGTAGTCCTGGACAGGGGGGTTACAATGAGCAGTTCTTC.

The chain carries TRBV7-2 and TRBJ2-2, with D unresolved. The ends were cut back, 2 bases at V and 2 bases at J, with 9 bases in the middle. The CDR3 sequence is 15 residues long. CDR1 is SGHTA and CDR2 is FQGNSA in the germline V gene. The CDR3 DNA is TGTGCCAGCAGCTTAACACAGCCAAACACCGGGGAGCTGTTTTTT. This translates into CASSLTQPNTGELFF.

This clone was seen more than once but under ten times. The chain employs TRBV5-4 and TRBJ2-7; D may be TRBD2 (6 bases). CDR3 length: 15 residues. Trimming removed 0 bases from V and 7 bases from J, with 17 bases in between. CDR1 is SGHNT and CDR2 is YYREEE in the germline V gene (reference sequence). CDR3 sequence reads: CASSLVHGTPKEQYF. CDR3 DNA sequence: TGTGCCAGCAGCTTGGTACATGGGACTCCAAAAGAGCAGTACTTC.

This clone has a handful of counts. One junction end does not reproduce the germline sequence, and a read error may be involved. The V gene is TRBV5-1, the J gene TRBJ2-5, with D perhaps matching TRBD2 (6 bases). The CDR3 extends over 16 amino acids. Germline values: CDR1 SGHRS, CDR2 YFSETQ. The CDR3 spells CASSLAVGGKGETQYF. The CDR3 DNA sequence: TGCGCCAGCAGTTTGGCAGTGGGCGGGAAGGGAGAGACCCAGTACTTC.

The chain carries TRBV19 and TRBJ2-1, with 12 bases fitting TRBD2. After removal of 5 bases from V and 2 bases from J, the junction contained 7 bases not matched to a gene. The length of the CDR3 is 17 residues. Germline values: CDR1 LNHDA, CDR2 SQIVND (reference sequence). CDR3 loop: CASSVLTSGSPYNEQFF. The CDR3 nucleotides are TGTGCCAGTAGTGTCCTGACTAGCGGGAGCCCCTACAATGAGCAGTTCTTC.

This clone came up a few times. This chain connects TRBV30 to TRBJ2-5; TRBD1 matches at 8 bases. Looked up from germline, CDR1 is GTSNPN and CDR2 is SVGIG (reference sequence). After removal of 4 bases from V and 2 bases from J, the junction contained 6 bases not matched to a gene. This CDR3 has 14 amino acids. CDR3 region: CAWIPGQVQETQYF. The CDR3 DNA follows: TGTGCCTGGATACCGGGACAGGTTCAAGAGACCCAGTACTTC.

The chain combines TRBV2 with TRBJ2-2; D ambiguous. The CDR3 consists of 13 residues. CDR1 is SNHLY and CDR2 is FYNNEI in the germline V gene. V lost 8 bases and J lost 0, with 7 bases in between. The CDR3: CASVFANTGELFF. The CDR3 DNA reads as TGTGCCAGCGTGTTCGCGAACACCGGGGAGCTGTTTTTT.

With respect to this clone: At one of its ends the junction is not consistent with the germline gene, which may arise from a read error. The chain has TRBV7-7 and TRBJ2-1, with 13 bases identical to TRBD2. Germline loops: CDR1 SSHAT, CDR2 FNYEAQ (reference sequence). CDR3 length: 16 residues. CDR3 sequence reads: CASSLDGTSGMNEQFF. CDR3 DNA: TGTGCTAGCAGCTTAGATGGGACTAGCGGGATGAATGAGCAGTTCTTC.

The V gene is TRBV7-2, the J gene TRBJ2-5; 8 nucleotides align to TRBD2. The CDR3 length is 14 residues. In germline, CDR1 is SGHTA, CDR2 FQGNSA. Trimming cost V 10 bases and J 5 bases; bases outside gene matches: 12. The CDR3 loop is CAKGSSGSPETQYF. CDR3 DNA sequence: TGTGCCAAGGGGTCCAGCGGGAGCCCGGAGACCCAGTACTTC.

This chain uses TRBV5-4 with TRBJ2-5, with no clear D. The CDR3 covers 13 residues. CDR1 and CDR2 from the germline V gene are SGHNT and YYREEE (reference sequence). V lost 3 bases to trimming and J lost 5 bases, with 11 bases between them. The chain's CDR3 is CASSSEYGETQYF. In DNA form, the CDR3 reads TGTGCCAGCAGCTCGGAGTATGGGGAGACCCAGTACTTC.

This clone was seen more than once but under ten times. The chain uses TRBV27 and TRBJ2-3, with TRBD2 matching over 10 bases. V lost 2 bases and J lost 1; bases outside the gene matches: 0. This CDR3 contains 15 residues. Germline V CDR1 and CDR2: MNHEY, SMNVEV (reference sequence). CDR3 nucleotides: TGTGCCAGCAGTTTAGGGACTAGCGGCACAGATACGCAGTATTTT. This codes for CASSLGTSGTDTQYF.

V usage is TRBV4-3 and J usage is TRBJ1-2; possibly TRBD1 for D (5 bases). Germline-derived CDR1 and CDR2 are LGHNA and YSLEER. This CDR3 contains 15 residues. The V end was cut by 2 bases, the J end by 8 bases, with 18 bases between. CDR3 in DNA: TGCGCCAGCAGCCAAACCTTCAGGGTTGACGAGGGCTACACCTTC. Amino acids: CASSQTFRVDEGYTF.

The V and J genes are TRBV7-6 and TRBJ2-1; 8 positions match TRBD2. The V and J ends lost 5 bases and 5 bases, in that order; junction bases with no gene match: 17. CDR3 size: 18 residues. Germline CDR1 and CDR2: SGHVS and FNYEAQ. This chain's CDR3 is CASSPGPSGSVGHNEQFF. In nucleotides, the CDR3 is TGTGCCAGCAGCCCGGGGCCCAGCGGGAGTGTCGGGCACAATGAGCAGTTCTTC.

V usage is TRBV10-3 and J usage is TRBJ2-5; 12 nucleotides align to TRBD1. The junction had 7 bases not matched to a gene; V was cut back by 6 bases and J by 2 bases. CDR1 and CDR2 (germline): ENHRY, SYGVKD. The length of the CDR3 is 16 residues. This CDR3 is CAIRDRDRGPQETQYF. Written as DNA, the CDR3 is TGTGCCATCAGGGACCGGGACAGGGGGCCTCAAGAGACCCAGTACTTC.

The chain employs TRBV28 and TRBJ2-7, with D maybe TRBD1 (5 bases). The CDR3 covers 14 residues. Trimming shortened V by 6 bases and J by 2 bases, and 14 bases separated the two germline ends. Germline values: CDR1 MDHEN, CDR2 SYDVKM. The CDR3 nucleotides read TGTGCCAGCAGGCCTTCCCAAGGGGCCTACGAGCAGTACGTC. Translating gives CASRPSQGAYEQYV.

The sample holds one count of this clone. This chain joins TRBV5-1 and TRBJ2-6; D perhaps matches TRBD2 (6 bases). Trimming cost V 4 bases and J 1 base, with 9 bases left between them. Germline CDR1 reads SGHRS; CDR2 reads YFSETQ. The CDR3 is 15 residues long. CDR3 residues: CASSPEGSGANVLTF. CDR3 DNA: TGCGCCAGCAGCCCGGAGGGTTCTGGGGCCAACGTCCTGACTTTC.

V gene TRBV7-9 combines with J gene TRBJ2-7; possible D gene TRBD2, 5 bases. V dropped 5 bases and J dropped 3 bases, with 11 bases sitting between them. Germline values: CDR1 SEHNR, CDR2 FQNEAQ (reference sequence). The CDR3 runs to 13 residues. CDR3: CASSTRAYYEQYV. In DNA form, the CDR3 reads TGTGCCAGCAGCACTAGGGCCTACTACGAGCAGTACGTC.

The chain recombines TRBV4-1 with TRBJ1-5; D not certain. The length of the CDR3 is 15 residues. CDR1 MGHRA and CDR2 YSYEKL come from the germline V gene. V lost 0 bases and J 4 bases, leaving 10 bases between the germline ends. CDR3 sequence: CASSQEEFENQPQHF. The CDR3, as DNA: TGCGCCAGCAGCCAAGAAGAGTTCGAAAATCAGCCCCAGCATTTT.

The chain carries TRBV7-2 and TRBJ2-2; D is ambiguous. Germline V gene lookup returns CDR1 SGHTA and CDR2 FQGNSA. V was trimmed by 4 bases and J by 2 bases, leaving 8 bases between them. The CDR3 is 14 residues long. The CDR3 is CASSSWPNTGELFF. CDR3 bases: TGTGCCAGCAGCTCCTGGCCCAACACCGGGGAGCTGTTTTTT.

The chain joins TRBV2 to TRBJ2-3, with TRBD1 identical over 10 bases. V lost 4 bases to trimming and J lost 0 bases; unmatched junction nucleotides: 7. CDR3 length: 17 amino acids. Germline CDR1 and CDR2: SNHLY and FYNNEI. The CDR3, as DNA: TGTGCCAGCAGTGTTCCCGACAGGGGGCGAAGCACAGATACGCAGTATTTT. This codes for CASSVPDRGRSTDTQYF.

The chain has TRBV11-2 and TRBJ2-3; 9 bases agree with TRBD1. This CDR3 comprises 15 residues. V lost 2 bases, J lost 7 bases, and 7 bases stayed unmatched. The V gene's germline CDR1 is SGHAT and CDR2 FQNNGV. The CDR3, as DNA: TGTGCCAGCAGCTTACCGGGGACAGGGAGGAATACGCAGTATTTT. It encodes CASSLPGTGRNTQYF.

The chain couples TRBV29-1 to TRBJ1-1, with TRBD1 as a possible D gene (5 bases). V was pared by 1 base and J by 1 base, with 13 bases between. The CDR3 loop spans 15 amino acids. Germline-derived CDR1 and CDR2 are SQVTM and ANQGSEA. CDR3: CSVEVGAGPNTEAFF. The CDR3, as DNA: TGCAGCGTTGAAGTAGGGGCAGGGCCGAACACTGAAGCTTTCTTT.

The chain has TRBV4-1 and TRBJ1-4, with D possibly matching TRBD1 (5 bases). V lost 7 bases, J lost 0 bases, and 18 bases lay in between. CDR1 is MGHRA, CDR2 YSYEKL, per germline. The CDR3 runs 17 residues. CDR3 nucleotides: TGCGCCAGCAAAGGGGCCGCAGAGTCTGCAACTAATGAAAAACTGTTTTTT. Its protein is CASKGAAESATNEKLFF.